These 29 T cell receptor beta chains were all obtained from the same sample, sequenced in a study of T cell responses to AZD1222 COVID-19 vaccine. Sequencing used immunoSEQ multiplex PCR; TCRdb keeps in-frame clones, though not all of them. The table lists 90,000 to 100,000 clones, roughly 84% of them singletons. The specimen comprised peripheral blood, sampled 28 days after the second AZD1222 dose. These receptors were obtained from an adult who received the AZD1222 COVID-19 vaccine.

V is TRBV9 and J is TRBJ2-3; D is undetermined. The CDR3 covers 14 residues. Germline loops: CDR1 SGDLS, CDR2 YYNGEE. V was shortened by 0 bases and J by 1 base, with 6 bases between the two germline ends. The CDR3 is CASSVAQGTDTQYF. As DNA, the CDR3 is TGTGCCAGCAGCGTAGCTCAGGGCACAGATACGCAGTATTTT. The full variable domain, with the rest looked up from reference TRBV9 and TRBJ2-3, is DSGVTQTPKHLITATGQRVTLRCSPRSGDLSVYWYQQSLDQGLQFLIQYYNGEERAKGNILERFSAQQFPDLHSELNLSSLELGDSALYFCASSVAQGTDTQYFGPGTRLTVL.

This rearrangement joins TRBV30 to TRBJ2-7, with D uncertain. Trimming took 0 bases from V and 2 from J, leaving 11 bases between them. Germline CDR1 is GTSNPN and CDR2 is SVGIG (reference sequence). This CDR3 has 14 amino acids. CDR3 sequence reads: CAWSVPLPPYEQYF. The CDR3 coding sequence is TGTGCCTGGAGTGTACCTCTCCCCCCCTACGAGCAGTACTTC.

The V gene is TRBV2, the J gene TRBJ2-7; tentative D call: TRBD1 (6 bases). The CDR3 totals 14 residues. Per germline, CDR1 SNHLY and CDR2 FYNNEI. The V end was cut by 7 bases, the J end by 3 bases, with 16 bases between. The CDR3 DNA reads as TGTGCCAGCACAGTGCAGGGGACGCGCTACGAGCAGTACTTC. It translates to CASTVQGTRYEQYF. Filled out from reference TRBV2 and TRBJ2-7, the complete variable domain reads EPEVTQTPSHQVTQMGQEVILRCVPISNHLYFYWYRQILGQKVEFLVSFYNNEISEKSEIFDDQFSVERPDGSNFTLKIRSTKLEDSAMYFCASTVQGTRYEQYFGPGTRLTVT.

This chain connects TRBV5-1 to TRBJ2-2, with D maybe TRBD1 (6 bases). The CDR3 covers 14 residues. Per the germline V gene, CDR1 is SGHRS and CDR2 is YFSETQ. V lost 0 bases and J lost 6, with 9 bases in between. The CDR3 DNA follows: TGCGCCAGCAGCTTGGGACAGGATGCCGGGGAGCTGTTTTTT. It translates to CASSLGQDAGELFF.

V is TRBV6-5 and J is TRBJ2-1, with 9 bases aligning to TRBD2. CDR3 length: 15 residues. CDR1 is MNHEY and CDR2 is SVGAGI in the germline V gene. Germline trimming cut 6 bases from V and 8 bases from J; bases unmatched to any gene: 11. Here the CDR3 DNA reads TGTGCCAGCAGCTCTGCTAGCGGGAACTCGGATGAGCAGTTCTTC. Amino acid sequence: CASSSASGNSDEQFF.

The gene calls are TRBV27 and TRBJ2-7; D call uncertain. Germline CDR1 MNHEY, CDR2 SMNVEV (reference sequence). This CDR3 comprises 13 residues. Trimming removed 3 bases from V and 3 bases from J, with 9 bases in between. For the CDR3, the DNA is TGTGCCAGCAGTTTGCGGCCGTACTACGAGCAGTACTTC. Its protein is CASSLRPYYEQYF.

The genes are TRBV12-3 or TRBV12-4 and TRBJ1-1; D call uncertain. Trimming shortened V by 3 bases and J by 0 bases, and 5 bases separated the two germline ends. The CDR3 is made up of 13 amino acids. The chain's CDR3 is CASSLPLNTEAFF. DNA for the CDR3: TGTGCCAGCAGTTTGCCGCTGAACACTGAAGCTTTCTTT.

The chain employs TRBV4-3 and TRBJ2-6; D gene unclear. The ends were cut back, 0 bases at V and 1 base at J, with 1 base in the middle. The germline CDR1 and CDR2 sequences are LGHNA and YSLEER. CDR3 length equals 14 residues. The CDR3 DNA is TGCGCCAGCAGCCAAGAATCTGGGGCCAACGTCCTGACTTTC. Protein: CASSQESGANVLTF.

The J gene is TRBJ1-1, the V gene TRBV3-1 (or the pseudogene TRBV3-2); D unresolved. The CDR3 spans 13 residues. V was clipped by 3 bases and J by 1 base, with 6 bases between them. Germline CDR1 LGHDT, CDR2 YNNKEL (reference sequence). Here the CDR3 DNA reads TGTGCCAGCAGCCAGACGGAGAACACTGAAGCTTTCTTT. Its translation: CASSQTENTEAFF.

The chain couples TRBV3-1 (or the pseudogene TRBV3-2) to TRBJ2-7; a weak D match, TRBD2 (5 bases). From germline, CDR1 is LGHDT and CDR2 YNNKEL (reference sequence). Trimming cost V 4 bases and J 4 bases, with 20 bases left between them. The CDR3 totals 16 residues. The CDR3: CASSPRAVGHGYEQYF. Here the CDR3 DNA reads TGTGCCAGCAGCCCGAGGGCCGTAGGGCACGGGTACGAGCAGTACTTC.

In DNA form, the CDR3 reads TGTGCCAGCAGTTTTGGGGCAGGGAACTATGGCTACACCTTC. Protein product: CASSFGAGNYGYTF. The chain links TRBV27 to TRBJ1-2, with a possible D match to TRBD1 (5 bases). CDR1 and CDR2 from the germline V gene are MNHEY and SMNVEV (reference sequence). V lost 3 bases and J 2 bases, leaving 10 bases between the germline ends. The CDR3 extends over 14 amino acids.

This clone showed up just once. The chain links TRBV5-1 to TRBJ2-3; 10 nucleotides align to TRBD1. CDR1 is SGHRS and CDR2 is YFSETQ in the germline V gene. V lost 4 bases to trimming and J lost 1 base; unmatched junction nucleotides: 6. CDR3 length: 16 amino acids. The DNA of the CDR3 is TGCGCCAGCAGCAATACCGGGACAGGGGGCACAGATACGCAGTATTTT. Its protein is CASSNTGTGGTDTQYF.

The chain carries TRBV28 and TRBJ2-1; 8 nucleotides line up with TRBD2. Germline V CDR1 and CDR2: MDHEN, SYDVKM. V shed 10 bases and J 4 bases; nucleotides not matched to a gene: 9. The CDR3 loop spans 14 amino acids. The CDR3 sequence is CATTGERGYNEQFF. CDR3 nucleotide sequence: TGTGCCACCACGGGGGAGCGGGGGTACAATGAGCAGTTCTTC.

V and J are TRBV7-9 and TRBJ1-2; 7 bases map to TRBD1. Losses at the gene ends were 8 bases for V and 4 bases for J; bases not matched to a gene: 10. The germline CDR1 and CDR2 sequences are SEHNR and FQNEAQ (reference sequence). The CDR3 has 14 amino acids. The CDR3 DNA is TGTGCCAGCGCCGGGGACAGAGACCTCTATGGCTACACCTTC. Encoded protein: CASAGDRDLYGYTF.

This rearrangement joins TRBV24-1 to TRBJ2-1, with TRBD1 matching over 7 bases. CDR3 length: 17 residues. Germline V CDR1 and CDR2: KGHDR, SFDVKD. V lost 4 bases and J lost 7; bases outside the gene matches: 15. The CDR3 nucleotides read TGTGCCACCAGTGACCCTGCGAGACAGGGCAAATCGAATGAGCAGTTCTTC. It is translated as CATSDPARQGKSNEQFF.

The CDR3 DNA reads TGTGCCAGCACCGGGACCCTAGGGGTAAGGCAGTATTTT. As protein: CASTGTLGVRQYF. The V gene is TRBV27, the J gene TRBJ2-3, with D perhaps matching TRBD1 or TRBD2 (5 bases each). Trimming shortened V by 7 bases and J by 11 bases, and 19 bases separated the two germline ends. Germline V CDR1 and CDR2: MNHEY, SMNVEV (reference sequence). This CDR3 region has 13 residues.

V gene TRBV5-1 combines with J gene TRBJ1-1; 7 bases are shared with TRBD1. The CDR3 sequence is 15 residues long. Germline CDR1 and CDR2: SGHRS and YFSETQ. After removal of 4 bases from V and 1 base from J, the junction contained 7 bases not matched to a gene. The CDR3 bases are TGCGCCAGCAGCGGAAGGGACAGTTCGAACACTGAAGCTTTCTTT. This codes for CASSGRDSSNTEAFF. The full variable domain, rest sourced from reference TRBV5-1 and TRBJ1-1, is KAGVTQTPRYLIKTRGQQVTLSCSPISGHRSVSWYQQTPGQGLQFLFEYFSETQRNKGNFPGRFSGRQFSNSRSEMNVSTLELGDSALYLCASSGRDSSNTEAFFGQGTRLTVV.

J is TRBJ2-7 and V is TRBV27; D not certain. CDR3 length equals 18 residues. Trimming cost V 7 bases and J 2 bases, with 27 bases left between them. Germline CDR1 MNHEY, CDR2 SMNVEV (reference sequence). The CDR3: CASTPRWTASKPPYEQYF. The CDR3 DNA reads as TGTGCCAGCACCCCTAGATGGACGGCATCGAAACCCCCCTACGAGCAGTACTTC.

This rearrangement joins TRBV7-2 to TRBJ1-2; a weak D match, TRBD1 (6 bases). The germline gives CDR1 SGHTA, CDR2 FQGNSA. Trimming removed 4 bases at V and 7 bases at J, with 16 bases between. The CDR3 contains 14 residues. CDR3 sequence (DNA): TGTGCCAGCAGCTCCACCGGGACATCTTCTGGCTACACCTTC. It specifies CASSSTGTSSGYTF.

This clone appeared a single time. The V and J genes are TRBV5-1 and TRBJ1-1, with D possibly matching TRBD1 (6 bases). With 0 bases removed from V and 4 bases from J, the gap between germline ends came to 13 bases. Germline values: CDR1 SGHRS, CDR2 YFSETQ. CDR3 size: 15 residues. The CDR3, as DNA: TGCGCCAGCAGCTTGGCCTCAGGGGTGGGCACTGAAGCTTTCTTT. Protein sequence: CASSLASGVGTEAFF. The whole variable domain, filled in from reference TRBV5-1 and TRBJ1-1, reads KAGVTQTPRYLIKTRGQQVTLSCSPISGHRSVSWYQQTPGQGLQFLFEYFSETQRNKGNFPGRFSGRQFSNSRSEMNVSTLELGDSALYLCASSLASGVGTEAFFGQGTRLTVV.

The sample holds a few counts of this clone. The chain uses TRBV11-3 and TRBJ1-5, with no clear D. This CDR3 region has 13 residues. With 2 bases removed from V and 2 bases from J, the gap between germline ends came to 4 bases. Germline-derived CDR1 and CDR2 are SGHNT and YENEEA. In DNA form, the CDR3 reads TGTGCCAGCAGCTTAACGGGCAATCAGCCCCAGCATTTT. Translation: CASSLTGNQPQHF.

J is TRBJ2-1 and V is TRBV20-1; TRBD2 agrees at 13 bases. Germline CDR1 DFQATT, CDR2 SNEGSKA (reference sequence). J was trimmed by 9 bases and V by 3 bases; bases with no gene match: 8. The CDR3 is made up of 15 amino acids. In nucleotides, the CDR3 is TGCAGTGCTAGTCGGGGACTAGCGGGAACCCGTGAGCAGTTCTTC. It translates to CSASRGLAGTREQFF.

Note on this clone: This specimen includes other DNA sequences encoding the same CDR3. The rearrangement joins TRBV5-1 to TRBJ1-3, with a tentative D call TRBD1 (5 bases). The CDR3 consists of 15 residues. Trimming removed 0 bases from V and 2 bases from J, with 9 bases in between. Germline CDR1 SGHRS, CDR2 YFSETQ. The CDR3 DNA is TGCGCCAGCAGCTTGGTCGGGGACCCTGGAAACACCATATATTTT. This sequence encodes CASSLVGDPGNTIYF.

The gene calls are TRBV12-3 or TRBV12-4 and TRBJ1-1; no clear D gene. CDR3 length equals 12 residues. V was trimmed by 7 bases and J by 0 bases, leaving 6 bases between them. CDR3 coding DNA: TGTGCCAGCAACAATTTGAACACTGAAGCTTTCTTT. Its translation is CASNNLNTEAFF.

This clone was picked up a small number of times. J is TRBJ2-7 and V is TRBV7-9; a weak D match, TRBD2 (7 bases). Germline values: CDR1 SEHNR, CDR2 FQNEAQ (reference sequence). V was trimmed by 5 bases and J by 4 bases, leaving 18 bases between them. CDR3 length equals 15 residues. The CDR3 loop reads CASSPRGGDMYEQYF. The CDR3 DNA sequence: TGTGCCAGCAGCCCCCGTGGGGGGGACATGTACGAGCAGTACTTC.

V is TRBV5-8 and J is TRBJ2-2, with D perhaps matching TRBD2 (5 bases). Germline V lookup: CDR1 SGHTS, CDR2 YDEGEE. With 0 bases removed from V and 4 bases from J, the gap between germline ends came to 10 bases. This CDR3 has 15 residues. CDR3 in amino acids: CASSLGQAGTGELFF. The CDR3, as DNA: TGTGCCAGCAGCTTGGGGCAGGCGGGCACCGGGGAGCTGTTTTTT.

The rearrangement links TRBV6-4 to TRBJ2-3; 15 nucleotides agree with TRBD2. This CDR3 contains 15 residues. V shed 2 bases and J 6 bases; nucleotides not matched to a gene: 0. The germline CDR1 and CDR2 sequences are MRHNA and SNTAGT. The DNA for the CDR3 is TGTGCCAGCAGTGACGGGACTAGCGGGGGGGATACGCAGTATTTT. The encoded protein is CASSDGTSGGDTQYF.

The gene calls are TRBV19 and TRBJ1-1, with D perhaps TRBD1 (5 bases). Per germline, CDR1 LNHDA and CDR2 SQIVND (reference sequence). The CDR3 extends over 13 amino acids. The V end was cut by 3 bases, the J end by 5 bases, with 10 bases between. CDR3 loop: CASSMPGRTEAFF. CDR3 nucleotide sequence: TGTGCCAGTAGTATGCCGGGGCGGACTGAAGCTTTCTTT.

The V call is TRBV3-1 (or the pseudogene TRBV3-2), the J call TRBJ2-3, with D uncertain. V was clipped by 6 bases and J by 6 bases, with 10 bases between them. The CDR3 has 12 residues. Germline CDR1 LGHDT, CDR2 YNNKEL (reference sequence). The CDR3 sequence: CASSLSVDTQYF. In DNA, the CDR3 is TGTGCCAGCAGTCTCTCGGTGGATACGCAGTATTTT.